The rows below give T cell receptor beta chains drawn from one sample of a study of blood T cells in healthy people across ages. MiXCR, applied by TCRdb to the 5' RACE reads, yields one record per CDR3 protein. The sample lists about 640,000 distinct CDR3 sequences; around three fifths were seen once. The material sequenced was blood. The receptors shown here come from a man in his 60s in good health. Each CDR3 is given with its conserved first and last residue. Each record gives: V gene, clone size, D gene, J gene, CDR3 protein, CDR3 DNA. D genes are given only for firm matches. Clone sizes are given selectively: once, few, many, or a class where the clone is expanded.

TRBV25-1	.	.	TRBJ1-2	CASSDGAGGYTF	TGTGCCAGCAGTGACGGGGCGGGGGGCTACACCTTC
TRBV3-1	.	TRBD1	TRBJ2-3	CASSPRDRGDTQYF	TGTGCCAGCAGCCCCCGGGACAGGGGTGATACGCAGTATTTT
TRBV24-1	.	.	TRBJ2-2	CATSDQVTGELFF	TGTGCCACCAGTGATCAAGTCACCGGGGAGCTGTTTTTT
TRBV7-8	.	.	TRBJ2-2	CASSLVRGLGSRELFF	TGTGCCAGCAGCTTAGTTAGGGGCCTCGGGTCCCGGGAGCTGTTTTTT
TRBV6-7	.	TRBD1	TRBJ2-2	CASRGTDGPPLDTGELFF	TGTGCCAGCAGAGGGACAGACGGACCCCCCTTGGACACCGGGGAGCTGTTTTTT
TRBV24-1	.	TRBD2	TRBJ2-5	CATSDMTSGETQYF	TGTGCCACCAGTGATATGACTAGCGGAGAGACCCAGTACTTC
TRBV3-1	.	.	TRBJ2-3	CASSRMMGATDTQYF	TGTGCCAGCAGCCGTATGATGGGCGCCACAGATACGCAGTATTTT
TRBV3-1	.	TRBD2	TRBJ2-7	CASSDTSGISYEQYF	TGTGCCAGCAGCGATACTAGCGGCATCTCCTACGAGCAGTACTTC
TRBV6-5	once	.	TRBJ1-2	CASSYTLTDYGYTF	TGTGCCAGCAGTTACACATTAACAGATTATGGCTACACCTTC
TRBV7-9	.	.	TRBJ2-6	CASSGLSSGANVLTF	TGTGCCAGCAGCGGCTTGAGCTCTGGGGCCAACGTCCTGACTTTC
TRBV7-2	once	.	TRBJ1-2	CASSLEDRTNYGYTF	TGTGCCAGCAGCTTAGAGGACAGAACTAACTATGGCTACACCTTC
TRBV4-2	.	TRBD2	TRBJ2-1	CASSQGGSGGWNEQFF	TGTGCCAGCAGCCAAGGTGGTAGCGGGGGGTGGAATGAGCAGTTCTTC
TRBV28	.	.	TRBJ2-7	CAGSRGTYEQCF	TGTGCCGGTAGCAGGGGCACCTACGAGCAGTGCTTC
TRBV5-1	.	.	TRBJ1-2	CASGAGTATNYGYTF	TGCGCCAGCGGCGCGGGGACGGCGACTAACTATGGCTACACCTTC
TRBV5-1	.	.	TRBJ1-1	CASSLGGARITEAFF	TGCGCCAGCAGCTTGGGGGGGGCGCGGATCACTGAAGCTTTCTTT
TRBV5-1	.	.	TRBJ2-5	CASSLAGRSYQETQYF	TGCGCCAGCAGCTTGGCCGGACGGTCGTACCAAGAGACCCAGTACTTC
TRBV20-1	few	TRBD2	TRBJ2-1	CSAPRSVAGGDEQFF	TGCAGTGCTCCTCGCAGTGTAGCGGGGGGCGATGAGCAGTTCTTC
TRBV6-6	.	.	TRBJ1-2	CASSYSGAEGYTF	TGTGCCAGCAGTTACTCGGGGGCTGAGGGCTACACCTTC
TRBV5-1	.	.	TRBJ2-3	CASSLADPGGGTDTQYF	TGCGCCAGCAGCTTGGCCGATCCCGGGGGAGGCACAGATACGCAGTATTTT
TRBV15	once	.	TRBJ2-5	CATSSLPGTQGETQYF	TGTGCCACCAGCAGTCTACCTGGGACTCAAGGGGAGACCCAGTACTTC
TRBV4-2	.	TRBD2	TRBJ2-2	CASSHNALAGALPGELFF	TGTGCCAGCAGCCATAATGCTCTAGCGGGGGCCCTTCCCGGGGAGCTGTTTTTT
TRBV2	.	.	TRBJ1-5	CASNTRQNSNQPQHF	TGTGCCAGCAACACACGGCAGAATAGCAATCAGCCCCAGCATTTT
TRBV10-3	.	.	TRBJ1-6	CAISDPLAGDYNSPLHF	TGTGCCATCAGTGATCCTTTAGCGGGTGACTATAATTCACCCCTCCACTTT
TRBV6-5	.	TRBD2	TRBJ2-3	CGSSGGAVDTQYF	TGTGGCTCTAGCGGGGGGGCGGTAGATACGCAGTATTTT
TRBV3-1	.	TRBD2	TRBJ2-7	CASSQEGLAGAYEQYF	TGTGCCAGCAGCCAAGAAGGGCTAGCGGGGGCCTACGAGCAGTACTTC
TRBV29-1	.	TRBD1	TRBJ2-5	CSVENRGQETQYF	TGCAGCGTGGAAAACAGGGGGCAAGAGACCCAGTACTTC
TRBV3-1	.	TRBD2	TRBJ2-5	CASSQWPSGTSGAPQETQYF	TGTGCCAGCAGCCAATGGCCCTCCGGGACTAGCGGGGCCCCACAAGAGACCCAGTACTTC
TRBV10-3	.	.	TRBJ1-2	CAISSNAGDYGYTF	TGTGCCATCAGTTCCAATGCGGGCGACTATGGCTACACCTTC
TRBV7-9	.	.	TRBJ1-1	CASSLWSSRRGSTEAFF	TGTGCCAGCAGCTTATGGTCCAGTCGTAGGGGTAGCACTGAAGCTTTCTTT
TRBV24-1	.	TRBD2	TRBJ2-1	CATSDPDATSGEYNEQFF	TGTGCCACCAGTGACCCCGACGCGACTAGCGGGGAGTACAATGAGCAGTTCTTC
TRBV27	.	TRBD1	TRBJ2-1	CASSLEGQGVYNEQFF	TGTGCCAGCAGTTTAGAAGGACAGGGGGTCTACAATGAGCAGTTCTTC
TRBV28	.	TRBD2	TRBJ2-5	CASCPGGTQETQYF	TGTGCCAGCTGTCCGGGGGGAACACAAGAGACCCAGTACTTC
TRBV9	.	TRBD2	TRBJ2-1	CASSVGLAGGYEQFF	TGTGCCAGCAGCGTAGGTCTAGCGGGGGGATATGAGCAGTTCTTC
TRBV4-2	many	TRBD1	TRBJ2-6	CASSQDHLQGAAIGANVLTF	TGTGCCAGCAGCCAAGATCACCTACAGGGGGCGGCCATTGGAGCCAACGTCCTGACTTTC
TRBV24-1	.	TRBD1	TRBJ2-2	CATSDRTGGSTGELFF	TGTGCCACCAGTGATAGGACAGGGGGTAGTACCGGGGAGCTGTTTTTT
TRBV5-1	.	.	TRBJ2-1	CASSPDREGGEQFF	TGCGCCAGCAGCCCGGACAGGGAGGGTGGTGAGCAGTTCTTC
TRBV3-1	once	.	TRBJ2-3	CASSQDRTRYTDTQYF	TGTGCCAGCAGCCAAGATCGTACTCGGTACACAGATACACAGTATTTT
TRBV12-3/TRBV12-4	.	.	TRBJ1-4	CASSLGGWGEKLFF	TGTGCCAGCAGTCTGGGGGGTTGGGGAGAAAAACTGTTTTTT
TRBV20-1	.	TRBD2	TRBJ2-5	CSTLGPRGGETQYF	TGCAGTACCCTAGGTCCTAGGGGAGGGGAGACCCAGTACTTC
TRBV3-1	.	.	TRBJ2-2	CASSPRAGGNTGELFF	TGTGCCAGCAGCCCTCGGGCAGGAGGAAACACCGGGGAGCTGTTTTTT
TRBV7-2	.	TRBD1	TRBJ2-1	CASSSRTGPPRNEQFF	TGTGCCAGCAGCTCACGGACAGGTCCCCCTCGCAATGAGCAGTTCTTC
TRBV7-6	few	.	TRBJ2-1	CASSLSVYNEQFF	TGTGCCAGCAGCTTATCTGTGTACAATGAGCAGTTCTTC
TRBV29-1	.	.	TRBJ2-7	CSAGTGGNYEQYF	TGCAGCGCCGGGACCGGAGGTAACTACGAGCAGTACTTC
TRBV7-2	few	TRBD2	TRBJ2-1	CASSLPGGAGNEQFF	TGTGCCAGCAGCTTACCCGGGGGGGCCGGGAATGAGCAGTTCTTC
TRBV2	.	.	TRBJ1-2	CASRSGYDSGYTF	TGTGCCAGCAGGTCAGGGTACGACTCTGGCTACACCTTC
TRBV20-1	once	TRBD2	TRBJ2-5	CSASYPSGGGQETQYF	TGCAGTGCTAGTTACCCTAGCGGGGGGGGACAAGAGACCCAGTACTTC
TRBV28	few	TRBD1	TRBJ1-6	CASAGTANSPLHF	TGTGCCAGTGCCGGGACAGCCAATTCACCCCTCCACTTT
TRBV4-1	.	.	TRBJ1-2	CASSNGQKVNYGYTF	TGCGCCAGCAGCAATGGACAGAAGGTGAACTATGGCTACACCTTC
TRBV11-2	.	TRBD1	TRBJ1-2	CASSSFTGVDYGYTF	TGTGCCAGCAGCTCGTTCACAGGGGTGGACTATGGCTACACCTTC
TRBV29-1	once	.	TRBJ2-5	CSAGGGDRKTQYF	TGCAGCGCCGGTGGAGGGGACAGAAAGACCCAGTACTTC
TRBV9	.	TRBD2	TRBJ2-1	CASSVHLQLAGAVNEQFF	TGTGCCAGCAGCGTACACCTCCAACTAGCGGGGGCAGTCAATGAGCAGTTCTTC
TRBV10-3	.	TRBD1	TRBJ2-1	CAISSAARDRVGNEQFF	TGTGCCATCAGCAGCGCCGCCCGGGACAGGGTTGGCAATGAGCAGTTCTTC
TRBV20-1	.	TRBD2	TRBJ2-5	CSAITAGGPQETQYF	TGCAGTGCTATTACGGCGGGGGGACCCCAAGAGACCCAGTACTTC
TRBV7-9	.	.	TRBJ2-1	CASSGPGLGNEQFF	TGTGCCAGCAGCGGTCCGGGGCTCGGCAATGAGCAGTTCTTC
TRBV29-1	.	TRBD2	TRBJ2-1	CSERLAGGPGEQFF	TGCAGCGAACGATTAGCGGGGGGGCCTGGTGAGCAGTTCTTC
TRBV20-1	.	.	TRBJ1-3	CSARTSGNTIYF	TGCAGTGCTCGGACGTCTGGAAACACCATATATTTT
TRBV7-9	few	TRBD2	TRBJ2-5	CASSLIAGLAGETQYF	TGTGCCAGCAGCCTGATCGCGGGACTAGCGGGCGAGACCCAGTACTTC
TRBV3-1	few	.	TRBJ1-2	CASSPAPIDRGGYTF	TGTGCCAGCAGCCCAGCCCCCATCGACAGAGGCGGCTACACCTTC
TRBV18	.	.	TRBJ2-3	CASSPGTAGRLTDTQYF	TGTGCCAGCTCACCAGGGACAGCGGGGCGCCTCACAGATACGCAGTATTTT
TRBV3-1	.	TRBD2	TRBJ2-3	CASSLGLESDTQYF	TGTGCCAGCAGCCTGGGACTAGAAAGTGATACGCAGTATTTT